These 2 T cell receptor beta chains share one sample of origin, sequenced in a study of CD8+CD57+ T cells in acquired aplastic anemia. Profiles of TCR beta VDJ and CDR3 were generated from a genomic DNA template. In TCRdb, the reads were re-called with MiXCR into one record per CDR3 protein. The sample includes 160,000 or so distinct CDR3 sequences, roughly 48% seen only once; the top ten take about 31%. All patients picked for sequencing had shown, by flow cytometry, an expansion of CD8+CD57+ cells. Sequencing used sorted CD4+, CD8+, or CD8+CD57+ T cells (not recorded which) from PBMCs. The origin of the receptors is a human donor with aplastic anemia.

As to this clonotype: A single base separates this from a much larger clone, so it may be a read error. V usage is TRBV14 and J usage is TRBJ2-7; tentative D call: TRBD2 (5 bases). The CDR3 is 17 amino acids. From germline, CDR1 is SGHDN and CDR2 FVKESK. This CDR3 reads CASSQVISGLNSYEQYF. The DNA of the CDR3 is TGCGCCAGCAGCCAAGTAATAAGCGGTTTAAACTCCTACGAGCAGTACTTC. Based on the CDR3 plus reference TRBV14 and TRBJ2-7, the full variable domain is EAGVTQFPSHSVIEKGQTVTLRCDPISGHDNLYWYRRVMGKEIKFLLHFVKESKQDESGMPNNRFLAERTGGTYSTLKVQPAELEDSGVYFCASSQVISGLNSYEQYFGPGTRLTVT.

V usage is TRBV2 and J usage is TRBJ2-1; D possibly corresponds to TRBD1 (6 bases). Germline-derived CDR1 and CDR2 are SNHLY and FYNNEI. Trimming left V 7 bases short and J 4 bases short, with 14 bases between. The CDR3 consists of 14 residues. CDR3 amino acids: CASTRDMTYNEQFF. CDR3 coding DNA: TGTGCCAGCACCCGGGACATGACATACAATGAGCAGTTCTTC.